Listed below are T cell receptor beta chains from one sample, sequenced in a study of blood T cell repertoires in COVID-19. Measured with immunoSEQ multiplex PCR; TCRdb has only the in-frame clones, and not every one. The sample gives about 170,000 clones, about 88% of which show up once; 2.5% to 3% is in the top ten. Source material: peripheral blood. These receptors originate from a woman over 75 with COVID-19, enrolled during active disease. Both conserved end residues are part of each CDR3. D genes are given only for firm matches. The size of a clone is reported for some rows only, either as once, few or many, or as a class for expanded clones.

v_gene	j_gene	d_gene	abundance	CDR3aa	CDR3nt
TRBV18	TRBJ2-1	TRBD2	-	CASSPADPGLPNNEQFF	TGTGCCAGCTCACCGGCGGACCCGGGACTACCCAACAATGAGCAGTTCTTC
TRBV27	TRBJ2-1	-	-	CASSLIQGSYNEQFF	TGTGCCAGCAGTTTAATCCAGGGGTCCTACAATGAGCAGTTCTTC
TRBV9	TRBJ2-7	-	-	CASSVSGTQNLYEQYF	TGTGCCAGCAGCGTATCAGGGACACAGAACCTCTACGAGCAGTACTTC
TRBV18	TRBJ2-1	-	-	CASSPYASIFNEQFF	TGTGCCAGCTCACCTTATGCAAGCATCTTCAATGAGCAGTTCTTC
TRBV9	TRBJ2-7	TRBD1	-	CASSHPRHATGPSYEQYF	TGTGCCAGCAGCCACCCCCGCCATGCGACAGGGCCTTCCTACGAGCAGTACTTC
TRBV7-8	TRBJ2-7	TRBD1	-	CASSSDRGEQYF	TGTGCCAGCAGCTCGGACAGGGGCGAGCAGTACTTC
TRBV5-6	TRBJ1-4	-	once	CASSLGGTGGEKLFF	TGTGCCAGCAGCTTGGGCGGGACCGGTGGTGAAAAACTGTTTTTT
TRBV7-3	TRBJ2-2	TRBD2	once	CASSLYLLAANTGELFF	TGTGCCAGCAGCTTATATCTCCTAGCGGCGAACACCGGGGAGCTGTTTTTT
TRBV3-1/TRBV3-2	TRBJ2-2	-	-	CASSHQGYTGELFF	TGTGCCAGCAGCCATCAGGGTTACACCGGGGAGCTGTTTTTT
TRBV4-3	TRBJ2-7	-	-	CASSQDPQDAYEQYF	TGCGCCAGCAGCCAAGATCCGCAGGATGCCTACGAGCAGTACTTC
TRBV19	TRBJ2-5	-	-	CASNAVRGETQYF	TGTGCCAGTAACGCAGTTAGGGGGGAGACCCAGTACTTC
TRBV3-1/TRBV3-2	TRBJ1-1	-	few	CASSRLGGTEAFF	TGTGCCAGCAGCCGCCTCGGGGGGACTGAAGCTTTCTTT
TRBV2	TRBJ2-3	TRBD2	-	CASSGASGRWVTDTQYF	TGTGCCAGCAGTGGGGCTAGCGGGAGGTGGGTCACAGATACGCAGTATTTT
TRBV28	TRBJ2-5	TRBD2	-	CASSPGRRVGGETQYF	TGTGCCAGCAGTCCCGGCCGGCGAGTCGGGGGGGAGACCCAGTACTTC
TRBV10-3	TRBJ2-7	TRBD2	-	CAISRTSGAVYEQYF	TGTGCCATCAGTCGGACTAGCGGAGCGGTCTACGAGCAGTACTTC
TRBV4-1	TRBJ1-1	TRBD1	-	CASSQDPPGWTGYTEAFF	TGCGCCAGCAGCCAAGACCCACCGGGGTGGACAGGGTACACTGAAGCTTTCTTT
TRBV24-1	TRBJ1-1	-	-	CATSATGVTEAFF	TGTGCCACCAGTGCCACGGGGGTCACTGAAGCTTTCTTT
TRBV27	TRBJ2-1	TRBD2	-	CASSFSGRAGNEQFF	TGTGCCAGCAGCTTTAGCGGGAGGGCCGGCAATGAGCAGTTCTTC
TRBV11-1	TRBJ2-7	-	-	CASSTTGIEQYF	TGTGCCAGCAGCACCACAGGGATCGAGCAGTACTTC
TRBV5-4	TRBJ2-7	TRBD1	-	CASSTKTGSHEQYF	TGTGCCAGCAGCACGAAGACAGGGTCCCACGAGCAGTACTTC
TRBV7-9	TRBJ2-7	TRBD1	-	CASSFWDRYYEQYF	TGTGCCAGCAGCTTTTGGGACAGATACTACGAGCAGTACTTC
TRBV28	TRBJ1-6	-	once	CASSLAGGAAPLHF	TGTGCCAGCAGCCTTGCGGGGGGCGCGGCACCCCTCCACTTT
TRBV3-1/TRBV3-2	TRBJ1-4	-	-	CASSQAWTLTNEKLFF	TGTGCCAGCAGCCAAGCATGGACACTAACTAATGAAAAACTGTTTTTT
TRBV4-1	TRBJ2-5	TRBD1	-	CASSQGEGGALRETQYF	TGCGCCAGCAGCCAGGGAGAAGGGGGCGCTTTGCGGGAGACCCAGTACTTC
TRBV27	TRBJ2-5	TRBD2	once	CASARRVAGGSETQYF	TGTGCCAGCGCACGGAGGGTAGCGGGAGGATCAGAGACCCAGTACTTC
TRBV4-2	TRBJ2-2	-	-	CASSGGGASGHTGELFF	TGTGCCAGCAGCGGGGGCGGAGCTAGCGGACACACCGGGGAGCTGTTTTTT
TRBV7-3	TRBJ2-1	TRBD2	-	CASSLYGGSSYNEQFF	TGTGCCAGCAGCTTATATGGCGGGAGCTCCTACAATGAGCAGTTCTTC
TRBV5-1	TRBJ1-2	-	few	CASALWFEGYGYTF	TGCGCCAGCGCCCTTTGGTTCGAGGGCTATGGCTACACCTTC
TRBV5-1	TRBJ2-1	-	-	CASSLASFGGGNRDNEQFF	TGCGCCAGCAGCTTGGCGTCTTTTGGAGGGGGCAATAGGGACAATGAGCAGTTCTTC
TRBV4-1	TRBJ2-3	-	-	CASSQAPAVTSTDTQYF	TGCGCCAGCAGCCAAGCCCCAGCGGTCACTAGCACAGATACGCAGTATTTT
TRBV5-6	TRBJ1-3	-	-	CASSLAFDRFSGNTIYF	TGTGCCAGCAGCTTGGCCTTTGACAGATTCTCTGGAAACACCATATATTTT
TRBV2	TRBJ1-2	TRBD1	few	CASMTLGQGANYGYTF	TGTGCCAGCATGACTCTTGGACAGGGGGCTAACTATGGCTACACCTTC
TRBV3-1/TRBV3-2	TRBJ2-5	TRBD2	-	CASSPGLAGGGRETQYF	TGTGCCAGCAGTCCGGGACTAGCGGGAGGAGGGCGAGAGACCCAGTACTTC
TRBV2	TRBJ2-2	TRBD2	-	CASSEGLAGSRNTGELFF	TGTGCCAGCAGTGAAGGACTAGCGGGATCGCGGAACACCGGGGAGCTGTTTTTT
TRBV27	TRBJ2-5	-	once	CASSPPGVLVRETQYF	TGTGCCAGCAGTCCGCCGGGAGTGTTAGTCCGAGAGACCCAGTACTTC
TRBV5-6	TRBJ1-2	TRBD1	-	CASSKDRGLGYGYTF	TGTGCCAGCAGCAAAGACAGGGGGCTCGGCTATGGCTACACCTTC
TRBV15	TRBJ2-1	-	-	CATSRDLLLDEQFF	TGTGCCACCAGCAGAGACCTCCTCCTCGATGAGCAGTTCTTC
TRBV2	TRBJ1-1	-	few	CASSEARGAEAFF	TGTGCCAGCAGTGAGGCCAGGGGAGCTGAAGCTTTCTTT
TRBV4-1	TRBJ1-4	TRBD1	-	CASSQVGRGLANEKLFF	TGCGCCAGCAGCCAAGTCGGCAGGGGGCTGGCTAATGAAAAACTGTTTTTT
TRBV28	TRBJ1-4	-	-	CASRAQGPGNEKLFF	TGTGCCAGCAGGGCTCAGGGGCCGGGTAATGAAAAACTGTTTTTT
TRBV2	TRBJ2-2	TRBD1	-	CASSGQGARNTGELFF	TGTGCCAGCAGTGGACAGGGGGCGCGGAACACCGGGGAGCTGTTTTTT
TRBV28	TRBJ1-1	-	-	CASSLVGVNTEAFF	TGTGCCAGCAGTTTAGTAGGGGTGAACACTGAAGCTTTCTTT
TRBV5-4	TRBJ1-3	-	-	CASSLESDTIYF	TGTGCCAGCAGCTTGGAGTCAGACACCATATATTTT
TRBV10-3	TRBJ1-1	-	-	CAISEQGPEAFF	TGTGCCATCAGTGAACAGGGCCCTGAAGCTTTCTTT
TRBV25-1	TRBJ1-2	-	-	CASSENRYYTF	TGTGCCAGCAGTGAGAACAGGTACTACACCTTC
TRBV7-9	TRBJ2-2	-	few	CASSLQGTGELFF	TGTGCCAGCAGCTTACAGGGCACCGGGGAGCTGTTTTTT
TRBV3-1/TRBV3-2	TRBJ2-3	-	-	CASRRAGGTDTQYF	TGTGCCAGTAGGCGGGCGGGTGGCACAGATACGCAGTATTTT
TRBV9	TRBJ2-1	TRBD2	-	CASSVGTSGISYNEQFF	TGTGCCAGCAGCGTCGGGACTAGCGGGATCTCCTACAATGAGCAGTTCTTC
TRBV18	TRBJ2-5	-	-	CASSRNGGETQYF	TGTGCCAGCAGCCGGAACGGGGGAGAGACCCAGTACTTC
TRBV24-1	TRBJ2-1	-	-	CATSERSSSEQFF	TGTGCCACCAGTGAGAGATCTAGTAGTGAGCAGTTCTTC